This TCR beta chain originates from a study of siplizumab effects on memory and regulatory T cells. Study outcomes and limitations: Apparently more diverse than memory cells, naive T cells also seemed major alloresponse contributors. The average Treg-derived proportion among mappable alloreactive CD4+ clones was 65% to 70% with siplizumab versus under 35% in controls. Siplizumab significantly decreased alloreactive sequences from unstimulated CD4+ memory cells.

CDR3 length: 14 residues. The germline V and J ends were trimmed by 4 bases and 0 bases, with 6 bases remaining between them. From germline, CDR1 is WNHNN and CDR2 SYGVQD (reference sequence). With regard to this clone: The antigen is undetermined.

Approximately 10^5 TCR templates underwent assay in every sample. Profiled with immunoSEQ multiplex PCR; TCRdb holds only in-frame clones, not every one. In the table there are some 100,000 clones, roughly 94% of which are singletons. The TCR originated in a human donor in good health. Sequencing was carried out using non-Treg CD4+ T cells sorted from blood. The chain recombines TRBV10-1 with TRBJ2-2; D uncertain. DNA of the CDR3: TGCGCCAGCAGTGCGAGGCCGAACACCGGGGAGCTGTTTTTT. The encoded protein is CASSARPNTGELFF.